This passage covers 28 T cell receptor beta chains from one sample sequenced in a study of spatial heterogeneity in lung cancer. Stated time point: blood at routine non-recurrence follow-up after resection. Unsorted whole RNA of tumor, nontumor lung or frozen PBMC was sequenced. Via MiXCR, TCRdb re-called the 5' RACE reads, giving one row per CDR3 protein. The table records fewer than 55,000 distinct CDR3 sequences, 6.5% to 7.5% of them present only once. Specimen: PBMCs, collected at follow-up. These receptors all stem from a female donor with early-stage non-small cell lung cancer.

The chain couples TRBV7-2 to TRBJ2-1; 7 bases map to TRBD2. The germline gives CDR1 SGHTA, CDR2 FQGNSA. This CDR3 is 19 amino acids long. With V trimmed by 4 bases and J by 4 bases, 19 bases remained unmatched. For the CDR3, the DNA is TGTGCCAGCAGCTCCCTTTCCCTTGGGGCGGGGGTAGGGTACAATGAGCAGTTCTTC. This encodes CASSSLSLGAGVGYNEQFF.

The DNA of the CDR3 is TGTGCCAGCAGCGGAAAAGGGCAGCGGGGGGCTAGCACAGATACGCAGTATTTT. This translates into CASSGKGQRGASTDTQYF. V gene TRBV4-2 combines with J gene TRBJ2-3, with 9 bases identical to TRBD2. The germline V gene has CDR1 LGHNA and CDR2 YNFKEQ. After removal of 5 bases from V and 0 bases from J, the junction contained 12 bases not matched to a gene. CDR3 length: 18 residues.

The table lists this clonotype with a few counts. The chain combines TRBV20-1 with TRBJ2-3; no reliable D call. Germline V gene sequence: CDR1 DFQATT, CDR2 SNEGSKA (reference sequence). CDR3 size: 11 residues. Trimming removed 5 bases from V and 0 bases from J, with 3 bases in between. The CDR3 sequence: CSAFSTDTQYF. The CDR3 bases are TGCAGTGCTTTCAGCACAGATACGCAGTATTTT.

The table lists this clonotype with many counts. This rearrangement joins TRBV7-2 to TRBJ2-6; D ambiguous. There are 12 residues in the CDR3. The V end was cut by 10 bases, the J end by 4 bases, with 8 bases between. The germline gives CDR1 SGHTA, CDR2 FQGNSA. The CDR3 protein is CAMTAGANVLTF. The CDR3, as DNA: TGTGCCATGACGGCAGGGGCCAACGTCCTGACTTTC. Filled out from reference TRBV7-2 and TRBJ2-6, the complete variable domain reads GAGVSQSPSNKVTEKGKDVELRCDPISGHTALYWYRQSLGQGLEFLIYFQGNSAPDKSGLPSDRFSAERTGGSVSTLTIQRTQQEDSAVYLCAMTAGANVLTFGAGSRLTVL.

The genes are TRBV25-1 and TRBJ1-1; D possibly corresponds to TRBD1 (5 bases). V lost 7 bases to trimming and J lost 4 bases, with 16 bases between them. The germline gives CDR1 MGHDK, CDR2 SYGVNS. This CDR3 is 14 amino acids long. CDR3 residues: CASNNGGKGTEAFF. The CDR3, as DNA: TGTGCCAGCAACAACGGGGGTAAGGGCACTGAAGCTTTCTTT.

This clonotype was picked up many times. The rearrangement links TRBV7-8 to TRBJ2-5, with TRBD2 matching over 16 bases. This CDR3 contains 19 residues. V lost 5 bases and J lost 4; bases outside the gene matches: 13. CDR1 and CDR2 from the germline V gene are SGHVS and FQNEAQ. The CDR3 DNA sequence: TGTGCCAGCAGCCCAGTCTCCGGGACTAGCGGGGGGGCTCGAGAGACCCAGTACTTC. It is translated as CASSPVSGTSGGARETQYF.

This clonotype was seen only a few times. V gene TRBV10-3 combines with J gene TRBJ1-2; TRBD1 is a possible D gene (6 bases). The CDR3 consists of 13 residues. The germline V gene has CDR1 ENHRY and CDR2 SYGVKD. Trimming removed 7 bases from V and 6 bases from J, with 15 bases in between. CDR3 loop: CAIKQGSIDGYTF. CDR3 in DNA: TGTGCCATCAAGCAGGGGTCTATAGATGGCTACACCTTC.

The CDR3 here is CASSLKGVGQMNKQFF. The CDR3 DNA follows: TGCGCCAGCAGCTTGAAGGGGGTTGGACAGATGAATAAGCAGTTCTTC. The gene calls are TRBV5-1 and TRBJ2-1; D is possibly TRBD1 (6 bases). Germline-derived CDR1 and CDR2 are SGHRS and YFSETQ. The CDR3 contains 16 residues. Trimming left V 1 base short and J 11 bases short, with 22 bases between.

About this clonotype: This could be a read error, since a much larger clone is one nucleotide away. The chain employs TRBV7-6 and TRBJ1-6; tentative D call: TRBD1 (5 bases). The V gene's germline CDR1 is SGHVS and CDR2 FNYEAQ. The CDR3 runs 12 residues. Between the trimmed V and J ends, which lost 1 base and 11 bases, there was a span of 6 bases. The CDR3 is CASSLGGAPLHF. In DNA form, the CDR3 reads TGTGCCAGCAGCTTAGGGGGGGCACCCCTCCACTTT.

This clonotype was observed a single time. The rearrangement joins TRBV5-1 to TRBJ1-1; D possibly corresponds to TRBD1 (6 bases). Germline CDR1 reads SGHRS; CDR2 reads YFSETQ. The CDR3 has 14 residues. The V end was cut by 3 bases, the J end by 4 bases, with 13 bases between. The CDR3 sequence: CASSSGDFGTEAFF. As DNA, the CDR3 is TGCGCCAGCAGCTCAGGGGATTTTGGCACTGAAGCTTTCTTT.

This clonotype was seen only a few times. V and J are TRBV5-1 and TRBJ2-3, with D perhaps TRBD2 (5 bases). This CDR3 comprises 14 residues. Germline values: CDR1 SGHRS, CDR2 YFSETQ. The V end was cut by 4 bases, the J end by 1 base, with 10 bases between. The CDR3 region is CASSLQLGTDTQYF. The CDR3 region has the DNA TGCGCCAGCAGCCTGCAACTAGGCACAGATACGCAGTATTTT.

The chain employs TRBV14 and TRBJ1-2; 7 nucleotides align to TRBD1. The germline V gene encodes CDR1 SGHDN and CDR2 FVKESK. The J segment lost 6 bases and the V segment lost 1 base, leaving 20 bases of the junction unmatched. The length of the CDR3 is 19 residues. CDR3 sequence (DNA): TGTGCCAGCAGCCAAGCCGGGACAGCCCTCGCCGCTAGACCCGATGGCTACACCTTC. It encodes CASSQAGTALAARPDGYTF.

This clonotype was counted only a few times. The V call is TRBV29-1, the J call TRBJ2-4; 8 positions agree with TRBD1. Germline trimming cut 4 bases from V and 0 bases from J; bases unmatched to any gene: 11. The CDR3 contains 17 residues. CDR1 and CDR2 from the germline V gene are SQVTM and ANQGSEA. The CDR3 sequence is CSVVTYGRGQAKNIQYF. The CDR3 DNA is TGCAGCGTTGTAACTTATGGCAGGGGGCAAGCCAAAAACATTCAGTACTTC.

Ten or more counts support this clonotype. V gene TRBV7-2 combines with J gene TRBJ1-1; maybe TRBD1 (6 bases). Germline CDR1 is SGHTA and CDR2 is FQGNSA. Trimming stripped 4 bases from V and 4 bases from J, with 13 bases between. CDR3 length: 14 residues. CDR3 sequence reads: CASSSKGGGTEAFF. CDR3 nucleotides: TGTGCCAGCAGCTCGAAGGGGGGAGGCACTGAAGCTTTCTTT.

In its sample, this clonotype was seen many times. The CDR3 sequence is CASSLGTAEETQYF. Here the CDR3 DNA reads TGTGCCAGCAGCTTAGGGACAGCTGAAGAGACCCAGTACTTC. The rearrangement joins TRBV7-9 to TRBJ2-5; TRBD1 might be the D (6 bases). This CDR3 region has 14 residues. Looked up from germline, CDR1 is SEHNR and CDR2 is FQNEAQ (reference sequence). V was clipped by 1 base and J by 3 bases, with 9 bases between them.

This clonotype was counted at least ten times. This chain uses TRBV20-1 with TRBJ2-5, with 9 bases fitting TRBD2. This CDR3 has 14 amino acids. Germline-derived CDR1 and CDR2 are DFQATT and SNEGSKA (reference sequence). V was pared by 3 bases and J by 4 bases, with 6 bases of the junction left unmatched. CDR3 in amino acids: CSARLAGSGETQYF. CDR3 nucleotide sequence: TGCAGTGCTAGGCTAGCGGGGTCGGGAGAGACCCAGTACTTC.

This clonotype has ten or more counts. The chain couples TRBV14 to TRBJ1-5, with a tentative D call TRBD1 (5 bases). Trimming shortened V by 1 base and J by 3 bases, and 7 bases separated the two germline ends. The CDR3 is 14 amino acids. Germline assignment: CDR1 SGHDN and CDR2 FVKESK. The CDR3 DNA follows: TGTGCCAGCAGCCAAGTGGGGCTCAATCAGCCCCAGCATTTT. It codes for CASSQVGLNQPQHF.

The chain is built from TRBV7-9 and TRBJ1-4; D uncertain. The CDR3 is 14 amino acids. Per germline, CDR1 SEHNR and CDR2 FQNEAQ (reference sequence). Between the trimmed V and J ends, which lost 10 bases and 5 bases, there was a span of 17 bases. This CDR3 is CATAAAGLNEKLFF. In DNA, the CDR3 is TGTGCCACTGCTGCGGCGGGTTTAAATGAAAAACTGTTTTTT.

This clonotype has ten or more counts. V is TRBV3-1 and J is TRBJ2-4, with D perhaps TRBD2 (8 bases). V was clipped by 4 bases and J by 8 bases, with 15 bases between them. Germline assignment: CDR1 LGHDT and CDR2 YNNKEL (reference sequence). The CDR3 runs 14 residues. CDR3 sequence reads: CASSLQGTRDIQYF. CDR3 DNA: TGTGCCAGCAGCCTACAGGGGACTAGGGACATTCAGTACTTC. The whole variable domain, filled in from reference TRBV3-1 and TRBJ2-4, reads DTAVSQTPKYLVTQMGNDKSIKCEQNLGHDTMYWYKQDSKKFLKIMFSYNNKELIINETVPNRFSPKSPDKAHLNLHINSLELGDSAVYFCASSLQGTRDIQYFGAGTRLSVL.

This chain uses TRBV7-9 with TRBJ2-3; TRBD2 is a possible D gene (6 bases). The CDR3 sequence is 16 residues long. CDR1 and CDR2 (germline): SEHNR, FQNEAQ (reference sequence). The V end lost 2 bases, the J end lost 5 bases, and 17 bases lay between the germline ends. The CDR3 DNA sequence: TGTGCCAGCAGCTTATTAGTCGGGGGTGGGGAAGATACGCAGTATTTT. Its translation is CASSLLVGGGEDTQYF. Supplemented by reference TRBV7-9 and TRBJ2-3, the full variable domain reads DTGVSQNPRHKITKRGQNVTFRCDPISEHNRLYWYRQTLGQGPEFLTYFQNEAQLEKSRLLSDRFSAERPKGSFSTLEIQRTEQGDSAMYLCASSLLVGGGEDTQYFGPGTRLTVL.

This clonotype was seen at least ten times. The CDR3 DNA follows: TGCAGTGCGAGTCGGGGGGGCGGATTTTCCTCTAGCGAGCAGTACTTC. This codes for CSASRGGGFSSSEQYF. The chain carries TRBV20-1 and TRBJ2-7; 8 positions match TRBD2. Unmatched junction bases numbered 19, after V lost 6 bases and J lost 6 bases. CDR1 and CDR2 (germline): DFQATT, SNEGSKA (reference sequence). This CDR3 comprises 16 residues.

Here the CDR3 DNA reads TGTGCGTACATCGCGGAGCGAGCAGATACGCAGTATTTT. This sequence encodes CAYIAERADTQYF. The V gene is TRBV2, the J gene TRBJ2-3; no definite D call. Per germline, CDR1 SNHLY and CDR2 FYNNEI. The CDR3 has 13 amino acids.

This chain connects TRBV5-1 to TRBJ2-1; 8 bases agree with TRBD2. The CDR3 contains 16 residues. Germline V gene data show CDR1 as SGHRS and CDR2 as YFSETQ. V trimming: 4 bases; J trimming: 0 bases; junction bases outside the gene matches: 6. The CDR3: CASSLGLAGSYNEQFF. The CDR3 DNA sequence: TGCGCCAGCAGCCTCGGACTAGCCGGCTCCTACAATGAGCAGTTCTTC. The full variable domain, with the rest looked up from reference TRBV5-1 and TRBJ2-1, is KAGVTQTPRYLIKTRGQQVTLSCSPISGHRSVSWYQQTPGQGLQFLFEYFSETQRNKGNFPGRFSGRQFSNSRSEMNVSTLELGDSALYLCASSLGLAGSYNEQFFGPGTRLTVL.

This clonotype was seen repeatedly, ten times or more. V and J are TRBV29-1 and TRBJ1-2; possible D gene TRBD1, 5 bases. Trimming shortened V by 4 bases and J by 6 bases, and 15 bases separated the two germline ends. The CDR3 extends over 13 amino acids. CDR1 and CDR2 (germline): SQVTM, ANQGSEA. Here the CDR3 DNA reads TGCAGCGTTGTAGTAGGGCAGGGAGATGGCTACACCTTC. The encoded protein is CSVVVGQGDGYTF.

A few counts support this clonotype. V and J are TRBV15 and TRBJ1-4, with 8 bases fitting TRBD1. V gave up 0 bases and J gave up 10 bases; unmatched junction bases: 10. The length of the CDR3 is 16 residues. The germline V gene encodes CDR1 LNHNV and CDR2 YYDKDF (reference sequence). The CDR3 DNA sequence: TGTGCCACCAGCAGAGATTCGGACAGGGTTATGGGAAAACTGTTTTTT. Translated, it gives CATSRDSDRVMGKLFF.

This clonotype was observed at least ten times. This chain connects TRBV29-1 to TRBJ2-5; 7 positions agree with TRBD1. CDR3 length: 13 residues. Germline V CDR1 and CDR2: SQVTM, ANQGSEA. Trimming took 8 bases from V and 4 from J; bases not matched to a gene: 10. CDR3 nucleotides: TGCAGCACGGGACAGCCCCGAGGAGAGACCCAGTACTTC. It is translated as CSTGQPRGETQYF.

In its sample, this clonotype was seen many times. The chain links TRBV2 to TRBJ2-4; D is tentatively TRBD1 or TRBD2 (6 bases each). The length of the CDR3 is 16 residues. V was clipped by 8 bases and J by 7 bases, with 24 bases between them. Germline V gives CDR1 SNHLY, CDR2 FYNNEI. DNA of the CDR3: TGTGCCAGCTTACCCGGGGACAAGGGAGGTGAGAACATTCAGTACTTC. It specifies CASLPGDKGGENIQYF.

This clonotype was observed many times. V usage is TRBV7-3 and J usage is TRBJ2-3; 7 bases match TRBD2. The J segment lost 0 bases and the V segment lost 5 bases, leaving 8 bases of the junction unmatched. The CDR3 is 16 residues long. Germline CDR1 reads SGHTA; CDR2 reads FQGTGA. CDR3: CASSLLATSSTDTQYF. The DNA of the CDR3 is TGTGCCAGCAGCCTACTAGCGACCTCTAGCACAGATACGCAGTATTTT. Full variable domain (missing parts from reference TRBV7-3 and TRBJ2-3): GAGVSQTPSNKVTEKGKYVELRCDPISGHTALYWYRQSLGQGPEFLIYFQGTGAADDSGLPNDRFFAVRPEGSVSTLKIQRTERGDSAVYLCASSLLATSSTDTQYFGPGTRLTVL.